Shown below are 23 T cell receptor beta chains from a single sample sequenced in a study of T cell repertoires in cytomegalovirus infection. One entry per CDR3 protein results from TCRdb running MiXCR on the reads. The repertoire consists of about 740,000 distinct CDR3 sequences, with less than 40% occurring once and the leading ten covering around 2.8%. Sequencing was carried out using PBMCs. The receptors here all came from a human donor in good health (CMV status not recorded). Some clones in this sample may be carry-over from other donors' samples.

This clonotype has a handful of counts. The chain couples TRBV6-5 to TRBJ2-1; D not certain. Trimming took off 2 bases at V and 8 bases at J, with 10 bases between the two ends. CDR1 is MNHEY, CDR2 SVGAGI, per germline. The CDR3 spans 13 residues. The CDR3 spells CASSYTSLDEQFF. The CDR3 coding sequence is TGTGCCAGCAGTTACACGAGTCTTGATGAGCAGTTCTTC.

This clonotype turned up a few times. The chain has TRBV12-3 or TRBV12-4 and TRBJ2-3; tentative D call: TRBD1 (6 bases). With 7 bases removed from V and 0 bases from J, the gap between germline ends came to 14 bases. The CDR3 has 15 residues. The CDR3 DNA reads TGTGCCAGCAAACAGGGCGCTCCTAGCACAGATACGCAGTATTTT. It specifies CASKQGAPSTDTQYF.

In this sample, this clonotype turned up a few times. This chain joins TRBV27 and TRBJ2-1; TRBD1 matches 9 bases. The germline gives CDR1 MNHEY, CDR2 SMNVEV (reference sequence). The CDR3 sequence is 16 residues long. J was trimmed by 1 base and V by 7 bases; bases with no gene match: 8. CDR3 sequence reads: CASIQLGQGSYNEQFF. The CDR3 bases are TGTGCCAGCATTCAACTCGGACAGGGGTCCTACAATGAGCAGTTCTTC.

This clonotype was detected only a few times. The rearrangement joins TRBV20-1 to TRBJ2-7, with D perhaps matching TRBD1 (5 bases). This CDR3 region has 16 residues. V was cut by 0 bases and J by 3 bases, with 18 bases left in between. CDR1 and CDR2 (germline): DFQATT, SNEGSKA (reference sequence). In DNA, the CDR3 is TGCAGTGCTAGAGAAGTTGCCAGGGTCCATCTCTACGAGCAGTACTTC. It encodes CSAREVARVHLYEQYF.

This clonotype was detected ten times or more. This chain connects TRBV7-9 to TRBJ2-1, with 10 nucleotides matching TRBD2. Germline CDR1 reads SEHNR; CDR2 reads FQNEAQ (reference sequence). The CDR3 sequence is 15 residues long. V lost 5 bases, J lost 8 bases, and 9 bases stayed unmatched. The CDR3 sequence: CASSPEMGLAHEQFF. The CDR3 bases are TGTGCCAGCAGCCCCGAGATGGGACTAGCGCATGAGCAGTTCTTC.

This clonotype was picked up a small number of times. V and J are TRBV4-2 and TRBJ1-5, with a weak D call TRBD1 (6 bases). V was trimmed by 6 bases and J by 7 bases, leaving 13 bases between them. Germline V CDR1 and CDR2: LGHNA, YNFKEQ. The CDR3 runs 13 residues. The CDR3: CASRMDRSQPQHF. Written as DNA, the CDR3 is TGTGCCAGCAGGATGGACAGATCCCAGCCCCAGCATTTT.

V gene TRBV7-9 combines with J gene TRBJ1-5, with a weak D call TRBD1 (5 bases). V lost 5 bases, J lost 6 bases, and 17 bases lay in between. Germline CDR1 reads SEHNR; CDR2 reads FQNEAQ (reference sequence). The CDR3 sequence is 15 residues long. CDR3 in amino acids: CASSPSGRGGQPQHF. The CDR3 DNA reads TGTGCCAGCAGCCCCTCGGGGAGGGGCGGTCAGCCCCAGCATTTT.

The V and J genes are TRBV7-6 and TRBJ2-7; 8 bases line up with TRBD1. From germline, CDR1 is SGHVS and CDR2 FNYEAQ. The CDR3 has 14 residues. V lost 3 bases and J lost 2; bases outside the gene matches: 3. CDR3 nucleotide sequence: TGTGCCAGCAGCTTGGGACAGGCAACCTACGAGCAGTACTTC. This gives the protein CASSLGQATYEQYF.

This rearrangement joins TRBV28 to TRBJ1-2; D remains ambiguous. The germline CDR1 and CDR2 sequences are MDHEN and SYDVKM. The CDR3 is 12 residues long. The V end lost 4 bases, the J end lost 3 bases, and 6 bases lay between the germline ends. As DNA, the CDR3 is TGTGCCAGCAGTTACCCGGACTATGGCTACACCTTC. This codes for CASSYPDYGYTF.

This clonotype was recorded a few times. The genes are TRBV7-3 and TRBJ2-5, with 7 bases that match TRBD2. Germline-derived CDR1 and CDR2 are SGHTA and FQGTGA. This CDR3 contains 16 residues. V dropped 5 bases and J dropped 2; count of bases not matched to a gene: 11. The CDR3 DNA follows: TGTGCCAGCAGCCTATTGGGACGGGGGGAGCAAGAGACCCAGTACTTC. The encoded protein is CASSLLGRGEQETQYF.

The V and J genes are TRBV28 and TRBJ2-7, with 8 nucleotides matching TRBD2. This CDR3 is built from 15 residues. The V and J ends lost 5 bases and 6 bases, in that order; junction bases with no gene match: 12. The V gene's germline CDR1 is MDHEN and CDR2 SYDVKM. CDR3 in amino acids: CASSSPSGRASEQYF. The CDR3 DNA reads TGTGCCAGCAGTAGCCCGTCCGGGAGGGCCTCCGAGCAGTACTTC. Drawing the rest from reference TRBV28 and TRBJ2-7, the complete variable domain is DVKVTQSSRYLVKRTGEKVFLECVQDMDHENMFWYRQDPGLGLRLIYFSYDVKMKEKGDIPEGYSVSREKKERFSLILESASTNQTSMYLCASSSPSGRASEQYFGPGTRLTVT.

The CDR3 DNA reads TGTGCCAGCAGCCTATCTCGTTTAAGGGACAATCAGCCCCAGCATTTT. It translates to CASSLSRLRDNQPQHF. The chain uses TRBV6-9 and TRBJ1-5, with unresolved D. The germline V gene has CDR1 MNHGY and CDR2 SVAAGI. Trimming took off 6 bases at V and 3 bases at J, with 18 bases between the two ends. The CDR3 spans 16 residues.

The gene calls are TRBV20-1 and TRBJ1-1; 8 bases map to TRBD1. The CDR3 contains 15 residues. Germline lookup yields CDR1 DFQATT and CDR2 SNEGSKA (reference sequence). After removal of 2 bases from V and 0 bases from J, the junction contained 5 bases not matched to a gene. CDR3 nucleotide sequence: TGCAGTGCTAGAAACAGGGGGGCTTTGAACACTGAAGCTTTCTTT. Translating it yields CSARNRGALNTEAFF.

The V gene is TRBV7-2, the J gene TRBJ2-7, with 7 nucleotides matching TRBD2. The CDR3 is 16 residues long. V shed 5 bases, J shed 0 bases, and the junction held 10 bases outside the gene matches. Per the germline V gene, CDR1 is SGHTA and CDR2 is FQGNSA. DNA of the CDR3: TGTGCCAGCAGCGAAAACTGGCGGGAGCCCTCCTACGAGCAGTACTTC. Protein: CASSENWREPSYEQYF.

The chain links TRBV15 to TRBJ2-3; 12 bases align to TRBD2. The V and J ends lost 0 bases and 2 bases, in that order; junction bases with no gene match: 6. Germline CDR1 is LNHNV and CDR2 is YYDKDF (reference sequence). The CDR3 is 18 amino acids. CDR3 in amino acids: CATSRDSLAGGNTDTQYF. The CDR3 nucleotides are TGTGCCACCAGCAGAGACTCGCTAGCGGGAGGGAACACAGATACGCAGTATTTT.

The CDR3 DNA follows: TGCGCCAGCAGCTTGGTGGCCACCGGGTCCCCACCGGGGGAGACCCAGTACTTC. Residues: CASSLVATGSPPGETQYF. The chain is built from TRBV5-1 and TRBJ2-5; possible D gene TRBD2, 5 bases. Germline V CDR1 and CDR2: SGHRS, YFSETQ. This CDR3 contains 18 residues. Trimming stripped 0 bases from V and 5 bases from J, with 23 bases between.

This chain connects TRBV27 to TRBJ2-2, with 7 bases aligning to TRBD1. The CDR3 extends over 16 amino acids. V gave up 2 bases and J gave up 4 bases; unmatched junction bases: 7. CDR1 is MNHEY, CDR2 SMNVEV, per germline (reference sequence). The CDR3 DNA follows: TGTGCCAGCAGTTTAGGTTGGGACAGACCCACCGGGGAGCTGTTTTTT. Amino acid sequence: CASSLGWDRPTGELFF.

The chain uses TRBV5-6 and TRBJ2-5, with D perhaps TRBD1 or TRBD2 (5 bases each). Germline values: CDR1 SGHDT, CDR2 YYEEEE. With 0 bases removed from V and 7 bases from J, the gap between germline ends came to 19 bases. CDR3 length: 16 residues. The CDR3 spells CASSLDEGRYFGTQYF. The CDR3 DNA reads as TGTGCCAGCAGCTTGGATGAGGGACGGTATTTCGGGACCCAGTACTTC.

In its sample, this clonotype was seen many times. The gene calls are TRBV7-2 and TRBJ1-5; D possibly corresponds to TRBD1 (6 bases). Germline V gives CDR1 SGHTA, CDR2 FQGNSA. The CDR3 is 13 residues long. With 1 base removed from V and 7 bases from J, the gap between germline ends came to 8 bases. CDR3 sequence (DNA): TGTGCCAGCAGCTTAGACAGGGAACAGCCCCAGCATTTT. This encodes CASSLDREQPQHF.

This clonotype was counted ten times or more. The rearrangement uses TRBV27 and TRBJ2-7; D is tentatively TRBD1 or TRBD2 (6 bases each). V lost 2 bases and J 3 bases, leaving 11 bases between the germline ends. Germline V gene data show CDR1 as MNHEY and CDR2 as SMNVEV (reference sequence). This CDR3 has 14 amino acids. CDR3 nucleotide sequence: TGTGCCAGCAGTTTAAGGGGGGCTGGCTACGAGCAGTACTTC. Translation gives CASSLRGAGYEQYF.

A few counts support this clonotype. J is TRBJ2-7 and V is TRBV27; TRBD2 agrees at 9 bases. The junction had 9 bases not matched to a gene; V was cut back by 0 bases and J by 0 bases. The CDR3 length is 18 residues. CDR1 and CDR2 (germline): MNHEY, SMNVEV (reference sequence). The chain's CDR3 is CASSLSAGGPPFSYEQYF. CDR3 DNA sequence: TGTGCCAGCAGTTTATCGGCGGGAGGGCCTCCATTCTCCTACGAGCAGTACTTC.

Only a few counts were recorded for this clonotype. The CDR3 protein is CASSLSGNRGSNQPQHF. The CDR3 DNA reads as TGTGCCAGCAGCTTGTCAGGAAATCGAGGAAGCAATCAGCCCCAGCATTTT. The rearrangement uses TRBV5-6 and TRBJ1-5, with D unclear. Per the germline V gene, CDR1 is SGHDT and CDR2 is YYEEEE. The CDR3 extends over 17 amino acids. Between the trimmed V and J ends, which lost 1 base and 1 base, there was a span of 15 bases. Full variable domain (remainder filled in from reference TRBV5-6 and TRBJ1-5): DAGVTQSPTHLIKTRGQQVTLRCSPKSGHDTVSWYQQALGQGPQFIFQYYEEEERQRGNFPDRFSGHQFPNYSSELNVNALLLGDSALYLCASSLSGNRGSNQPQHFGDGTRLSIL.

In its sample, this clonotype was seen a few times. The V gene is TRBV7-9, the J gene TRBJ1-1; D might be TRBD1 (5 bases). This CDR3 is 14 amino acids long. In germline, CDR1 is SEHNR, CDR2 FQNEAQ (reference sequence). Deletions cut 5 bases from V and 2 bases from J, with 12 bases between. CDR3 loop: CASSPQRDNTEAFF. In DNA, the CDR3 is TGTGCCAGCAGCCCCCAACGGGACAACACTGAAGCTTTCTTT.